This entry is about one T cell receptor beta chain. The data are from a study of CD8+CD57+ T cells in acquired aplastic anemia. Trimming shortened V by 3 bases and J by 6 bases, and 9 bases separated the two germline ends. Germline values: CDR1 SNHLY, CDR2 FYNNEI. The CDR3 is made up of 13 amino acids. According to the study, genomic DNA was the template for TCR beta VDJ and CDR3 profiling. TCRdb fed the reads into MiXCR, producing one record per CDR3 protein. The sample includes 260,000 or so distinct CDR3 sequences, roughly 82% of them seen just once. For sequencing, patients were chosen who had shown expansion of CD8+CD57+ cells by flow cytometry. With no exception, the patients had severe acquired aplastic anemia.

The TCR comes from a human donor with aplastic anemia. Source material: sorted CD4+, CD8+, or CD8+CD57+ T cells (not recorded which) from PBMCs. The genes are TRBV2 and TRBJ2-1; no clear D. DNA for the CDR3: TGTGCCAGCAGTGATGGACGGACCAATGAGCAGTTCTTC. It translates to CASSDGRTNEQFF.